Below, 32 T cell receptor beta chains from the same sample are listed, as sequenced in a study of beta chain features in type 1 diabetes. Study results and caveats: Among all four CD4+ subsets, Type 1 diabetes patients had TCRB CDR3s that were moderately but significantly shorter.

The antigens of these receptors remain unknown. The entirety of the isolated RNA underwent reverse transcription, so expressed TCRB transcripts were sequenced. Repertoires were generated with immunoSEQ multiplex PCR, while TCRdb's copy carries only in-frame clones and drops some. Of 200,000 to 300,000 clones listed, 11% are singletons. Sequenced material: naive CD4+ T cells from blood. The receptor source for this set is a man between 25 and 39 years old with type 1 diabetes.

This clone showed up just a few times. J is TRBJ2-3 and V is TRBV5-1, with D possibly TRBD1 on 6 matching bases. Germline CDR1 SGHRS, CDR2 YFSETQ. This CDR3 contains 16 residues. The V end lost 4 bases, the J end lost 0 bases, and 15 bases lay between the germline ends. CDR3 DNA sequence: TGCGCCAGCAGCATAAAACAGGGAACTAGCACAGATACGCAGTATTTT. Encoded protein: CASSIKQGTSTDTQYF.

J is TRBJ2-3 and V is TRBV7-2; D perhaps matches TRBD2 (5 bases). The ends were cut back, 6 bases at V and 0 bases at J, with 13 bases in the middle. The CDR3 sequence is 15 residues long. Germline CDR1 and CDR2: SGHTA and FQGNSA. Here the CDR3 DNA reads TGTGCCAGCAGACTAGGTCAACCTAGCACAGATACGCAGTATTTT. It encodes CASRLGQPSTDTQYF.

The chain recombines TRBV5-6 with TRBJ2-2, with 9 bases aligning to TRBD1. The length of the CDR3 is 14 residues. The V gene end was trimmed by 4 bases and the J gene end by 10 bases; junction bases not matched to a gene: 8. CDR1 is SGHDT, CDR2 YYEEEE, per germline. The CDR3 is CASSRTGTGLELFF. The CDR3 DNA reads as TGTGCCAGCAGCAGGACCGGGACAGGGTTGGAGCTGTTTTTT.

This clone came up a few times. The rearrangement uses TRBV4-3 and TRBJ2-1, with unresolved D. This CDR3 region has 14 residues. CDR1 and CDR2 from the germline V gene are LGHNA and YSLEER. V lost 0 bases and J lost 4, with 7 bases in between. The CDR3 spells CASSQDGGYNEQFF. CDR3 DNA: TGCGCCAGCAGCCAAGATGGCGGTTACAATGAGCAGTTCTTC.

In this sample, this clone turned up a few times. This rearrangement joins TRBV7-9 to TRBJ1-1; no firm D call. CDR1 is SEHNR, CDR2 FQNEAQ, per germline (reference sequence). With 5 bases removed from V and 5 bases from J, the gap between germline ends came to 12 bases. The CDR3 length is 13 residues. The CDR3 DNA sequence: TGTGCCAGCAGCACCCTAACAGAGACTGAAGCTTTCTTT. Translation gives CASSTLTETEAFF.

The CDR3 here is CASSRERGSDEQFF. The DNA for the CDR3 is TGTGCCAGCAGCCGAGAAAGGGGGTCTGATGAGCAGTTCTTC. The V call is TRBV7-3, the J call TRBJ2-1, with D maybe TRBD1 (6 bases). The V and J ends lost 5 bases and 8 bases respectively, with 16 bases between them. The CDR3 contains 14 residues. Germline loops: CDR1 SGHTA, CDR2 FQGTGA.

Of note for this clone: This CDR3 is also generated by other DNA sequences in the sample. This chain links TRBV29-1 with TRBJ2-3; maybe TRBD2 (6 bases). This CDR3 has 12 residues. Germline V gives CDR1 SQVTM, CDR2 ANQGSEA. The V end lost 3 bases, the J end lost 3 bases, and 7 bases lay between the germline ends. CDR3 sequence (DNA): TGCAGCGTTGATGGAGGGACAGATACGCAGTATTTT. Protein: CSVDGGTDTQYF.

This clone was seen a handful of times. This rearrangement joins TRBV14 to TRBJ1-1; D not certain. CDR1 is SGHDN, CDR2 FVKESK, per germline. CDR3 size: 11 residues. The V end was cut by 4 bases, the J end by 5 bases, with 5 bases between. Here the CDR3 reads CASSPGTEAFF. CDR3 DNA: TGTGCCAGCAGCCCGGGGACTGAAGCTTTCTTT.

This clone was counted only a few times. This chain connects TRBV7-9 to TRBJ1-1; the match to TRBD1 covers 7 bases. The germline V gene has CDR1 SEHNR and CDR2 FQNEAQ (reference sequence). J was trimmed by 1 base and V by 6 bases; bases with no gene match: 5. This CDR3 is 14 amino acids long. CDR3 DNA sequence: TGTGCCAGCAGAGCCGGGACAGAGAACACTGAAGCTTTCTTT. Encoded protein: CASRAGTENTEAFF. Full variable domain (missing parts from reference TRBV7-9 and TRBJ1-1): DTGVSQNPRHKITKRGQNVTFRCDPISEHNRLYWYRQTLGQGPEFLTYFQNEAQLEKSRLLSDRFSAERPKGSFSTLEIQRTEQGDSAMYLCASRAGTENTEAFFGQGTRLTVV.

J is TRBJ1-6 and V is TRBV7-8; D not certain. The CDR3 runs 13 residues. The V and J ends lost 0 bases and 7 bases respectively, with 4 bases between them. Germline-derived CDR1 and CDR2 are SGHVS and FQNEAQ. CDR3 bases: TGTGCCAGCAGCTTAGCGAGGAATTCACCCCTCCACTTT. Its translation is CASSLARNSPLHF.

Only a few counts were recorded for this clone. The chain has TRBV28 and TRBJ2-7, with 8 bases lining up with TRBD2. This CDR3 spans 15 amino acids. V dropped 5 bases and J dropped 2; count of bases not matched to a gene: 8. Germline V gene lookup returns CDR1 MDHEN and CDR2 SYDVKM. CDR3 bases: TGTGCCAGCAGTACGCCGGGGGGGCCAGCCTACGAGCAGTACTTC. As protein: CASSTPGGPAYEQYF.

CDR3 nucleotides: TGCGCCAGCGGCGGGGACAGGTGGGGCTACACCTTC. It codes for CASGGDRWGYTF. The chain uses TRBV5-1 and TRBJ1-2, with TRBD1 identical over 8 bases. CDR1 SGHRS and CDR2 YFSETQ come from the germline V gene. V was clipped by 7 bases and J by 8 bases; unmatched bases: 7. CDR3 length: 12 amino acids.

This clone was seen a handful of times. The chain carries TRBV5-1 and TRBJ2-6, with 7 nucleotides matching TRBD1. The germline V gene encodes CDR1 SGHRS and CDR2 YFSETQ. The CDR3 contains 14 residues. The J segment lost 9 bases and the V segment lost 2 bases, leaving 5 bases of the junction unmatched. The CDR3 region is CASSLIQGHNVLTF. The DNA of the CDR3 is TGCGCCAGCAGCTTAATACAGGGGCACAACGTCCTGACTTTC.

This chain joins TRBV5-8 and TRBJ1-5; D is unclear. Trimming cost V 6 bases and J 14 bases, with 18 bases left between them. Per germline, CDR1 SGHTS and CDR2 YDEGEE. The CDR3 covers 12 residues. CDR3 in amino acids: CASTNSGHQEHF. CDR3 coding DNA: TGTGCCAGCACAAACTCAGGCCACCAGGAGCATTTT.

The J gene is TRBJ1-6, the V gene TRBV29-1, with D perhaps TRBD1 (6 bases). Trimming removed 4 bases from V and 7 bases from J, with 8 bases in between. The length of the CDR3 is 12 residues. Germline CDR1 SQVTM, CDR2 ANQGSEA. The CDR3 DNA follows: TGCAGCGTTGCGACAGGAAATTCACCCCTCCACTTT. It specifies CSVATGNSPLHF. Variable domain in full (rest from reference TRBV29-1 and TRBJ1-6): SAVISQKPSRDICQRGTSLTIQCQVDSQVTMMFWYRQQPGQSLTLIATANQGSEATYESGFVIDKFPISRPNLTFSTLTVSNMSPEDSSIYLCSVATGNSPLHFGNGTRLTVT.

The chain recombines TRBV7-2 with TRBJ1-1; D call uncertain. Germline V CDR1 and CDR2: SGHTA, FQGNSA. This CDR3 comprises 15 residues. Trimming pared 5 bases from V and 0 bases from J, leaving 13 bases between. CDR3 region: CASSQYGPMNTEAFF. CDR3 in DNA: TGTGCCAGCAGCCAATACGGTCCCATGAACACTGAAGCTTTCTTT.

The chain carries TRBV4-3 and TRBJ2-7; D might be TRBD1 (5 bases). The V end was cut by 3 bases, the J end by 7 bases, with 16 bases between. This CDR3 comprises 14 residues. Germline CDR1 LGHNA, CDR2 YSLEER. The CDR3 region is CASSHTRQGQEQYF. The CDR3 DNA sequence: TGCGCCAGCAGCCACACGAGGCAGGGTCAAGAGCAGTACTTC.

This clone has more than one count but fewer than ten. This sequence joins TRBV9 and TRBJ1-5; tentatively, D is TRBD1 (6 bases). The CDR3 consists of 15 residues. CDR1 SGDLS and CDR2 YYNGEE come from the germline V gene. V lost 0 bases, J lost 6 bases, and 13 bases lay in between. In nucleotides, the CDR3 is TGTGCCAGCAGCGTAGGTGTGGGACACGGTCAGCCCCAGCATTTT. Protein: CASSVGVGHGQPQHF.

The rearrangement joins TRBV23-1 to TRBJ2-2; 7 bases map to TRBD1. TRBV23-1 has ORF status, its function being uncertain. The ends lost 6 bases at V and 0 bases at J; junction bases unmatched: 4. The CDR3 length is 15 residues. The CDR3 DNA reads TGCGCCAGCAGCCCCGGGACAGCGAACACCGGGGAGCTGTTTTTT. Its translation: CASSPGTANTGELFF.

The V gene is TRBV9, the J gene TRBJ1-5; TRBD1 might be the D (6 bases). This CDR3 is built from 15 residues. CDR1 and CDR2 from the germline V gene are SGDLS and YYNGEE. Trimming took 0 bases from V and 5 from J, leaving 12 bases between them. The CDR3 here is CASSVGGQDDQPQHF. The CDR3 DNA follows: TGTGCCAGCAGCGTAGGGGGGCAGGACGATCAGCCCCAGCATTTT.

This clone turned up a few times. A junction boundary mismatches the germline segment, possibly from a read error. The V and J genes are TRBV20-1 and TRBJ2-1; D is ambiguous. The CDR3 is 10 amino acids. Germline CDR1 and CDR2: DFQATT and SNEGSKA (reference sequence). The CDR3 region is CSASFNEQFF. CDR3 nucleotides: TGCAGTGCCTCCTTCAATGAGCAGTTCTTC.

This clone has only a few counts. The rearrangement joins TRBV9 to TRBJ2-1, with TRBD2 identical over 8 bases. Germline trimming cut 0 bases from V and 2 bases from J; bases unmatched to any gene: 4. The CDR3 covers 16 residues. The germline V gene encodes CDR1 SGDLS and CDR2 YYNGEE. CDR3 loop: CASSVGNSGAYNEQFF. The CDR3 region has the DNA TGTGCCAGCAGCGTAGGTAATAGCGGGGCCTACAATGAGCAGTTCTTC.

This clone showed up just a few times. This chain links TRBV6-5 with TRBJ2-7; D is uncertain. Trimming removed 0 bases from V and 2 bases from J, with 11 bases in between. Per the germline V gene, CDR1 is MNHEY and CDR2 is SVGAGI. The CDR3 has 15 amino acids. CDR3 sequence: CASSYSQAFTYEQYF. As DNA, the CDR3 is TGTGCCAGCAGTTACTCGCAGGCATTTACCTACGAGCAGTACTTC.

The chain is built from TRBV11-2 and TRBJ2-7; perhaps TRBD2 as D (6 bases). This CDR3 has 16 amino acids. Germline V gives CDR1 SGHAT, CDR2 FQNNGV. With 5 bases removed from V and 0 bases from J, the gap between germline ends came to 17 bases. The chain's CDR3 is CASSPGGVRSSYEQYF. CDR3 DNA: TGTGCCAGCAGCCCCGGAGGGGTCAGGAGCTCCTACGAGCAGTACTTC.

This clone turned up a few times. The rearrangement uses TRBV7-8 and TRBJ2-3; 14 bases are shared with TRBD2. The length of the CDR3 is 18 residues. Germline V gives CDR1 SGHVS, CDR2 FQNEAQ. With 1 base clipped from V and 4 bases from J, the junction kept 7 bases outside the gene matches. CDR3 DNA sequence: TGTGCCAGCAGCTTAGTCGCCGGGACTAGCGGGAGCTCAGATACGCAGTATTTT. It is translated as CASSLVAGTSGSSDTQYF.

The chain is built from TRBV29-1 and TRBJ1-1, with a weak D call TRBD1 (6 bases). The CDR3 loop spans 13 amino acids. CDR1 is SQVTM and CDR2 is ANQGSEA in the germline V gene. Trimming cost V 4 bases and J 4 bases, with 13 bases left between them. The DNA of the CDR3 is TGCAGCGTTGTAAGGGTCAGGGGCACTGAAGCTTTCTTT. This codes for CSVVRVRGTEAFF. Full variable domain (rest looked up from reference TRBV29-1 and TRBJ1-1): SAVISQKPSRDICQRGTSLTIQCQVDSQVTMMFWYRQQPGQSLTLIATANQGSEATYESGFVIDKFPISRPNLTFSTLTVSNMSPEDSSIYLCSVVRVRGTEAFFGQGTRLTVV.

This sequence joins TRBV21-1 and TRBJ1-2; no check of the table's D call, TRBD1, against the DNA was made. TRBV21-1 is a listed pseudogene. The CDR3 covers 15 residues. The CDR3 region is CASSKQGNRVYGYTF. DNA for the CDR3: TGTGCCAGCAGCAAACAGGGGAATCGAGTCTATGGCTACACCTTC.

This clone turned up a few times. This chain links TRBV7-3 with TRBJ2-6, with 8 positions matching TRBD1. There are 16 residues in the CDR3. The germline gives CDR1 SGHTA, CDR2 FQGTGA. The J segment lost 2 bases and the V segment lost 5 bases, leaving 5 bases of the junction unmatched. DNA of the CDR3: TGTGCCAGCAGCCCAAAGGACAGGGCTGGGGCCAACGTCCTGACTTTC. Protein: CASSPKDRAGANVLTF.

This clone was recorded a few times. This chain links TRBV29-1 with TRBJ1-2; perhaps TRBD1 as D (6 bases). Trimming removed 5 bases at V and 4 bases at J, with 14 bases between. The germline V gene has CDR1 SQVTM and CDR2 ANQGSEA. CDR3 length: 13 amino acids. CDR3 loop: CSVFTQGGYGYTF. The CDR3 DNA reads TGCAGCGTTTTCACACAGGGCGGCTATGGCTACACCTTC.

This clone was seen more than once but under ten times. The chain carries TRBV4-2 and TRBJ2-7; D is ambiguous. The CDR3 contains 15 residues. Trimming removed 0 bases from V and 0 bases from J, with 9 bases in between. Germline V CDR1 and CDR2: LGHNA, YNFKEQ. CDR3 residues: CASSQDEARSYEQYF. In DNA, the CDR3 is TGTGCCAGCAGCCAAGATGAGGCTCGCTCCTACGAGCAGTACTTC.

This clone was counted between two and nine times. The chain joins TRBV5-4 to TRBJ1-2, with 9 positions matching TRBD1. The CDR3 length is 17 residues. Germline loops: CDR1 SGHNT, CDR2 YYREEE (reference sequence). V lost 3 bases, J lost 2 bases, and 11 bases stayed unmatched. The chain's CDR3 is CASSWRTGANLNYGYTF. The CDR3 coding sequence is TGTGCCAGCAGCTGGCGGACAGGGGCGAACTTAAACTATGGCTACACCTTC.

This clone has more than one count but fewer than ten. This sequence joins TRBV5-1 and TRBJ2-5; D remains ambiguous. CDR1 SGHRS and CDR2 YFSETQ come from the germline V gene. The CDR3 loop spans 14 amino acids. Trimming stripped 4 bases from V and 5 bases from J, with 15 bases between. The CDR3 bases are TGCGCCAGCAGCCAAGACAAACCAACGGAGACCCAGTACTTC. Residues: CASSQDKPTETQYF.